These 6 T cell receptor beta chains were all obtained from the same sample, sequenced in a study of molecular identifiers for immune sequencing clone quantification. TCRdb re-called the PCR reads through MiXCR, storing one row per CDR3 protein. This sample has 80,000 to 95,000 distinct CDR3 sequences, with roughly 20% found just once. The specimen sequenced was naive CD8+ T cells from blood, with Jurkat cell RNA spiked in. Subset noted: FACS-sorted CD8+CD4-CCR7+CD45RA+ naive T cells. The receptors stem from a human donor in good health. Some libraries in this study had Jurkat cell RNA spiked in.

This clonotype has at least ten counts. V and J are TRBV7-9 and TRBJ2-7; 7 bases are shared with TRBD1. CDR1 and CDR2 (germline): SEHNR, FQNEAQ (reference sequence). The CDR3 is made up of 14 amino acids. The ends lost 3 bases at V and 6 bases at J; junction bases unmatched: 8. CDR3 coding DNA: TGTGCCAGCAGCTTCCCTATACAGGGGTTCGAGCAGTACTTC. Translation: CASSFPIQGFEQYF.

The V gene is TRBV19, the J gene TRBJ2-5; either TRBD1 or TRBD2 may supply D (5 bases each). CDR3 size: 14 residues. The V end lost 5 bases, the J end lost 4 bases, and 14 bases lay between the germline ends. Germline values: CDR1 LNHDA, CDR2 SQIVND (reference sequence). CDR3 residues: CASSPLGRGETQYF. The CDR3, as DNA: TGTGCCAGTAGTCCCCTGGGACGGGGAGAGACCCAGTACTTC. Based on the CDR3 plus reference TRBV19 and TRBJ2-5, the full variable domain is DGGITQSPKYLFRKEGQNVTLSCEQNLNHDAMYWYRQDPGQGLRLIYYSQIVNDFQKGDIAEGYSVSREKKESFPLTVTSAQKNPTAFYLCASSPLGRGETQYFGPGTRLLVL.

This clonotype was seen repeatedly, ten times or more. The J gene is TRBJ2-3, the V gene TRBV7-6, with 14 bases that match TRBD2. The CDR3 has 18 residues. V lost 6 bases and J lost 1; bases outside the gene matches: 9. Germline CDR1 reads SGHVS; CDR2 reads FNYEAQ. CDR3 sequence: CASSDGTSGGDGTDTQYF. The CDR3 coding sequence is TGTGCCAGCAGTGACGGGACTAGCGGGGGTGACGGCACAGATACGCAGTATTTT.

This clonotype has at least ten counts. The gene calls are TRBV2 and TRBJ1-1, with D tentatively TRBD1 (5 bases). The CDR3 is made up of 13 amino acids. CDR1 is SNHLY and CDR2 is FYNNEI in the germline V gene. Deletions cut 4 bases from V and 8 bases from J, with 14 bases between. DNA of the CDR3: TGTGCCAGCAGTGGGGGCCGTGCCACCGAAGCTTTCTTT. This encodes CASSGGRATEAFF.

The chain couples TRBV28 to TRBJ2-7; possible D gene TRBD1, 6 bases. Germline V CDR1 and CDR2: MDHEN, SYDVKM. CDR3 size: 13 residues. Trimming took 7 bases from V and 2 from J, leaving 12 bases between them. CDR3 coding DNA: TGTGCCAGCACCCAGGGGCAAGCCTACGAGCAGTACTTC. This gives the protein CASTQGQAYEQYF.

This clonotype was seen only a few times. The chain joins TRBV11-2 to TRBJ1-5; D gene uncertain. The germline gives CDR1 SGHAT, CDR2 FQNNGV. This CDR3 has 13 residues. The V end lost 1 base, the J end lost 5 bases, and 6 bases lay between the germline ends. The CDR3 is CASSLGTDQPQHF. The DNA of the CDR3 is TGTGCCAGCAGCTTAGGCACGGATCAGCCCCAGCATTTT.